The clone carrying this T cell receptor beta chain was observed a handful of times. Its antigen is not known. With 1 base removed from V and 5 bases from J, the gap between germline ends came to 9 bases. Germline values: CDR1 MDHEN, CDR2 SYDVKM. The CDR3 has 15 amino acids. The data are from a study of T-cell reconstitution after alpha-beta-depleted transplantation in children. It was with unique molecular identifiers that the TCRbeta library was prepared. TCRdb used MiXCR to reprocess the PCR reads, holding one entry per CDR3 protein. The table includes more than 400,000 distinct CDR3 sequences, roughly 44% detected once. Study-level results: It was reported that alpha-beta T cells came from several hundred expanded graft clones (about two months after transplant). Diversity and T-cell counts at one year after transplant derived mostly from new T cells. Surviving recipient T cells and thymic progenitors accounted for the high day-60 TCRbeta diversity observed in some patients.

The sequenced sample was PBMCs, obtained before TCRalphabeta/CD19-depleted stem cell transplant. The receptor comes from a girl aged 2 to 9 with aplastic anemia, due to receive a stem cell transplant. V gene TRBV28 combines with J gene TRBJ1-6; D might be TRBD1 (6 bases). The CDR3 loop is CASSLSGQNNSPLHF. The CDR3 DNA reads as TGTGCCAGCAGTTTATCGGGACAAAATAATTCACCCCTCCACTTT.